This T cell receptor (beta chain) was found in a study of T cells expressing NK-cell markers. TCRdb reprocessed the 5' RACE reads, with one entry per CDR3 protein and no DNA. Recorded here are almost 450,000 distinct CDR3 sequences; the top ten clones represent 7.3%. This receptor was identified in a woman between 18 and 70 years old in good health. Sequencing used blood T cells: a sorted CD56 or NKG2C T cell subset, CD4+ or CD8+ T cells, or bulk PBMC T cells (not recorded which).

CDR3 sequence reads: CASSRGLEGPGELFF. The chain carries TRBV7-3 and TRBJ2-2; absent DNA, TCRdb's TRBD2 call cannot be checked. The length of the CDR3 is 15 residues. Germline V gives CDR1 SGHTA, CDR2 FQGTGA.